The 21 T cell receptor beta chains below all came from one sample that was sequenced in a study of shared clonotypes between healthy human individuals. Assay used: immunoSEQ multiplex PCR; TCRdb lists only in-frame clones, some missing. The data hold 1,500,000 or so clones, with 97% to 99% observed a single time. Sequencing input: naive CD4+ T cells sorted from blood. The subset here: CD45RA+ positively selected. The receptor source for this set is a man under 40 in good health.

V gene TRBV5-1 combines with J gene TRBJ1-2; possibly TRBD1 for D (5 bases). The germline V gene has CDR1 SGHRS and CDR2 YFSETQ. Trimming removed 4 bases at V and 4 bases at J, with 14 bases between. This CDR3 has 14 residues. CDR3 amino acids: CASSPEAGFYGYTF. The CDR3, as DNA: TGCGCCAGCAGCCCCGAGGCAGGGTTCTATGGCTACACCTTC.

The gene calls are TRBV2 and TRBJ1-2; D not certain. Germline assignment: CDR1 SNHLY and CDR2 FYNNEI. The CDR3 consists of 14 residues. Trimming shortened V by 4 bases and J by 8 bases, and 17 bases separated the two germline ends. The CDR3 protein is CASSGIHDSAGYTF. DNA of the CDR3: TGTGCCAGCAGTGGTATCCACGATTCGGCGGGCTACACCTTC.

V usage is TRBV18 and J usage is TRBJ2-5, with 13 bases identical to TRBD2. This CDR3 comprises 16 residues. The J segment lost 5 bases and the V segment lost 6 bases, leaving 9 bases of the junction unmatched. Per the germline V gene, CDR1 is KGHSH and CDR2 is LQKENI. The CDR3 here is CASSPAGLAGMETQYF. CDR3 DNA: TGTGCCAGCTCCCCCGCGGGACTAGCGGGAATGGAGACCCAGTACTTC.

This clone was seen a single time. The genes are TRBV9 and TRBJ2-3; tentative D call: TRBD2 (5 bases). There are 18 residues in the CDR3. CDR1 and CDR2 from the germline V gene are SGDLS and YYNGEE. Trimming removed 0 bases from V and 1 base from J, with 18 bases in between. This CDR3 reads CASSVDPGKRKGTDTQYF. Written as DNA, the CDR3 is TGTGCCAGCAGCGTAGATCCGGGGAAGCGGAAGGGCACAGATACGCAGTATTTT.

This clone has only one observation. The gene calls are TRBV27 and TRBJ2-7; possible D gene TRBD1, 6 bases. Trimming removed 5 bases from V and 3 bases from J, with 11 bases in between. CDR1 and CDR2 from the germline V gene are MNHEY and SMNVEV (reference sequence). The CDR3 loop spans 13 amino acids. The CDR3 DNA follows: TGTGCCAGCAGTGCCAGGGGATACTACGAGCAGTACTTC. This gives the protein CASSARGYYEQYF.

This chain connects TRBV14 to TRBJ2-3, with a weak D call TRBD2 (6 bases). Germline CDR1 reads SGHDN; CDR2 reads FVKESK. The ends were cut back, 0 bases at V and 3 bases at J, with 10 bases in the middle. The CDR3 contains 15 residues. CDR3 residues: CASSQDWGRTDTQYF. Here the CDR3 DNA reads TGTGCCAGCAGCCAAGATTGGGGGAGGACAGATACGCAGTATTTT. Based on the CDR3 plus reference TRBV14 and TRBJ2-3, the full variable domain is EAGVTQFPSHSVIEKGQTVTLRCDPISGHDNLYWYRRVMGKEIKFLLHFVKESKQDESGMPNNRFLAERTGGTYSTLKVQPAELEDSGVYFCASSQDWGRTDTQYFGPGTRLTVL.

The chain carries TRBV5-4 and TRBJ2-7; 8 nucleotides line up with TRBD2. The germline gives CDR1 SGHNT, CDR2 YYREEE (reference sequence). The CDR3 length is 15 residues. Trimming removed 3 bases from V and 0 bases from J; junction bases left unmatched: 5. In DNA, the CDR3 is TGTGCCAGCAGCTCGGGAGGGGGAAGCTCCTACGAGCAGTACTTC. Its protein is CASSSGGGSSYEQYF.

The chain recombines TRBV4-3 with TRBJ2-1; 9 positions agree with TRBD1. This CDR3 has 21 amino acids. Germline CDR1 is LGHNA and CDR2 is YSLEER. V lost 3 bases and J lost 0; bases outside the gene matches: 18. CDR3 sequence: CASSQRPGQGVWKSSYNEQFF. In nucleotides, the CDR3 is TGCGCCAGCAGCCAGCGGCCGGGACAGGGAGTCTGGAAGAGCTCCTACAATGAGCAGTTCTTC.

This sequence joins TRBV27 and TRBJ2-6; D possibly matches TRBD1 or TRBD2 (5 bases each). Germline V CDR1 and CDR2: MNHEY, SMNVEV (reference sequence). Trimming removed 7 bases at V and 6 bases at J, with 13 bases between. The CDR3 spans 14 residues. Here the CDR3 reads CASKRGDVANVLTF. CDR3 nucleotide sequence: TGTGCCAGCAAGAGAGGGGACGTGGCCAACGTCCTGACTTTC.

The V call is TRBV7-3, the J call TRBJ2-2; weak D call: TRBD1 (5 bases). The CDR3 covers 14 residues. V was cut by 5 bases and J by 4 bases, with 11 bases left in between. Germline loops: CDR1 SGHTA, CDR2 FQGTGA. The CDR3 spells CASSQQDLTGELFF. CDR3 DNA: TGTGCCAGCAGCCAACAGGACCTCACCGGGGAGCTGTTTTTT. Combining the CDR3 with reference TRBV7-3 and TRBJ2-2 gives the whole variable domain GAGVSQTPSNKVTEKGKYVELRCDPISGHTALYWYRQSLGQGPEFLIYFQGTGAADDSGLPNDRFFAVRPEGSVSTLKIQRTERGDSAVYLCASSQQDLTGELFFGEGSRLTVL.

CDR3 sequence: CASSLPASRELFF. DNA for the CDR3: TGTGCCAGCAGTTTACCGGCGAGCCGGGAGCTGTTTTTT. This chain connects TRBV28 to TRBJ2-2; D is ambiguous. This CDR3 spans 13 amino acids. V was clipped by 2 bases and J by 9 bases, with 10 bases between them. Per germline, CDR1 MDHEN and CDR2 SYDVKM. The whole variable domain, filled in from reference TRBV28 and TRBJ2-2, reads DVKVTQSSRYLVKRTGEKVFLECVQDMDHENMFWYRQDPGLGLRLIYFSYDVKMKEKGDIPEGYSVSREKKERFSLILESASTNQTSMYLCASSLPASRELFFGEGSRLTVL.

V gene TRBV6-6 combines with J gene TRBJ2-7; 7 bases align to TRBD2. Germline lookup yields CDR1 MNHNY and CDR2 SVGAGI (reference sequence). With V trimmed by 5 bases and J by 4 bases, 5 bases remained unmatched. This CDR3 is 13 amino acids long. For the CDR3, the DNA is TGTGCCAGCAGTCCCCGCGGGGGTTACGAGCAGTACTTC. Translating it yields CASSPRGGYEQYF.

The chain employs TRBV14 and TRBJ1-2, with unresolved D. V lost 4 bases, J lost 2 bases, and 17 bases lay in between. There are 16 residues in the CDR3. Germline lookup yields CDR1 SGHDN and CDR2 FVKESK. CDR3 in DNA: TGTGCCAGCAGCCCCGAAGGCCACAGAGGGAACTATGGCTACACCTTC. Protein product: CASSPEGHRGNYGYTF.

J is TRBJ1-2 and V is TRBV18; 9 bases align to TRBD1. CDR3 length: 17 amino acids. CDR1 KGHSH and CDR2 LQKENI come from the germline V gene. The V segment lost 2 bases and the J segment 7 bases; nucleotides outside the gene matches: 14. CDR3 loop: CASSPTQTRQGVGGYTF. Written as DNA, the CDR3 is TGTGCCAGCTCACCAACCCAAACAAGACAGGGGGTTGGTGGCTACACCTTC. The whole variable domain, filled in from reference TRBV18 and TRBJ1-2, reads NAGVMQNPRHLVRRRGQEARLRCSPMKGHSHVYWYRQLPEEGLKFMVYLQKENIIDESGMPKERFSAEFPKEGPSILRIQQVVRGDSAAYFCASSPTQTRQGVGGYTFGSGTRLTVV.

The chain links TRBV9 to TRBJ2-3; tentative D call: TRBD1 (6 bases). This CDR3 comprises 13 residues. Looked up from germline, CDR1 is SGDLS and CDR2 is YYNGEE. V was pared by 4 bases and J by 7 bases, with 13 bases between. The CDR3 is CASSPRGRYTQYF. Written as DNA, the CDR3 is TGTGCCAGCAGCCCCAGGGGCCGTTATACGCAGTATTTT.

This chain connects TRBV25-1 to TRBJ2-1, with D possibly being TRBD2 (6 bases). This CDR3 has 15 amino acids. The V end was cut by 4 bases, the J end by 4 bases, with 14 bases between. Germline V gene sequence: CDR1 MGHDK, CDR2 SYGVNS. The CDR3 nucleotides read TGTGCCAGCAGTGTTGGGCGGGATCCGTACAATGAGCAGTTCTTC. This codes for CASSVGRDPYNEQFF.

The rearrangement uses TRBV7-3 and TRBJ2-5; a weak D match, TRBD1 (6 bases). V was shortened by 5 bases and J by 2 bases, with 18 bases between the two germline ends. CDR3 length equals 16 residues. CDR1 and CDR2 from the germline V gene are SGHTA and FQGTGA. The CDR3 reads CASSPLGQLPQETQYF. The CDR3 DNA sequence: TGTGCCAGCAGCCCTCTGGGACAATTGCCTCAAGAGACCCAGTACTTC.

This chain links TRBV4-3 with TRBJ1-3; D possibly corresponds to TRBD1 (5 bases). The CDR3 spans 18 residues. V was pared by 0 bases and J by 0 bases, with 15 bases between. Looked up from germline, CDR1 is LGHNA and CDR2 is YSLEER. The CDR3 spells CASSQDLTVTYSGNTIYF. The CDR3 coding sequence is TGCGCCAGCAGCCAAGATCTGACAGTGACATACTCTGGAAACACCATATATTTT.

V gene TRBV27 combines with J gene TRBJ2-5; TRBD1 is a possible D gene (6 bases). The CDR3 loop spans 11 amino acids. The V gene lost 9 bases and the J gene lost 5 bases, with 10 bases spanning the gap. The germline V gene has CDR1 MNHEY and CDR2 SMNVEV (reference sequence). The CDR3 protein is CASGTPETQYF. CDR3 in DNA: TGTGCCAGTGGGACACCGGAGACCCAGTACTTC.

Comments on this clone: In the same sample, other DNA sequences code for this CDR3. The rearrangement links TRBV28 to TRBJ2-7, with 10 bases lining up with TRBD1. This CDR3 has 14 residues. With V trimmed by 6 bases and J by 6 bases, 8 bases remained unmatched. Germline CDR1 reads MDHEN; CDR2 reads SYDVKM. The CDR3 protein is CASSPRDRGREQYF. In nucleotides, the CDR3 is TGTGCCAGCAGCCCTCGAGACAGGGGGCGCGAGCAGTACTTC.

The chain links TRBV29-1 to TRBJ2-1, with 9 bases lining up with TRBD2. Trimming cost V 5 bases and J 6 bases; bases outside gene matches: 5. The germline CDR1 and CDR2 sequences are SQVTM and ANQGSEA. The CDR3 contains 13 residues. The CDR3: CSVSGLASNEQFF. The DNA of the CDR3 is TGCAGCGTTTCGGGACTAGCTTCCAATGAGCAGTTCTTC.